This TCR beta chain was profiled in a study of blood T cells in healthy people across ages. General observations from the study: Changes seen in expanded clonotypes were possibly confounded by donor CMV status left unknown.

Remarks on this clonotype: Its antigen is currently unknown.

Then a second PCR, running roughly 7 to 11 cycles, was carried out with a sample-barcoded 5' primer and a J-beta primer mix. TCRdb analysed the 5' RACE reads with MiXCR anew, one entry per CDR3 protein. The sample lists approximately 780,000 distinct CDR3 sequences, about a quarter occurring once. Each sample provided at least 6 micrograms of extracted total RNA. Looked up from germline, CDR1 is LGHDT and CDR2 is YNNKEL (reference sequence). V lost 0 bases, J lost 3 bases, and 8 bases lay in between. The CDR3 spans 14 residues. These sequences were also reported in another study, on T cells of mothers and their children.

The rearrangement links TRBV3-1 to TRBJ1-1; tentative D call: TRBD1 (5 bases). Input material: blood. The sequence derives from a boy aged 5-17 years in good health. CDR3 sequence: CASSQDWGYTEAFF. The DNA for the CDR3 is TGTGCCAGCAGCCAAGATTGGGGGTACACTGAAGCTTTCTTT.